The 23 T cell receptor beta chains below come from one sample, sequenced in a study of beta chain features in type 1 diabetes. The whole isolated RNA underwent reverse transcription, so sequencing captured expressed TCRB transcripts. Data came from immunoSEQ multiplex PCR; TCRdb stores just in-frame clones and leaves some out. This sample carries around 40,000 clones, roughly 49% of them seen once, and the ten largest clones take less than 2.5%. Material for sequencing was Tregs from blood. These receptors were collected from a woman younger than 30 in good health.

CDR3: CSVGGQGLNTGELFF. DNA for the CDR3: TGCAGCGTTGGGGGACAGGGATTGAACACCGGGGAGCTGTTTTTT. The chain combines TRBV29-1 with TRBJ2-2; 9 bases fit TRBD1. This CDR3 comprises 15 residues. CDR1 is SQVTM, CDR2 ANQGSEA, per germline. J gave up 1 base and V 4 bases, and 4 bases lay outside the gene matches.

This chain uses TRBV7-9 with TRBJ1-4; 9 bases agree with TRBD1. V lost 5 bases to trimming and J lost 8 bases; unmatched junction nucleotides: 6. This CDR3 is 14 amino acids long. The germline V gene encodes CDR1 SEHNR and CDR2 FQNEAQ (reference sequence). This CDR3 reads CASSIRQGGEKLFF. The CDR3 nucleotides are TGTGCCAGCAGCATAAGACAGGGGGGAGAAAAACTGTTTTTT.

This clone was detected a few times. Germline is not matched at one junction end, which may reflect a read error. The CDR3, as DNA: TGTGCTAGCAGCTGGACAGAGGGGATTGCCGGGGAGCTGTTTTTT. Translated: CASSWTEGIAGELFF. V usage is TRBV7-7 and J usage is TRBJ2-2; maybe TRBD1 (6 bases). Germline loops: CDR1 SSHAT, CDR2 FNYEAQ (reference sequence). CDR3 size: 15 residues.

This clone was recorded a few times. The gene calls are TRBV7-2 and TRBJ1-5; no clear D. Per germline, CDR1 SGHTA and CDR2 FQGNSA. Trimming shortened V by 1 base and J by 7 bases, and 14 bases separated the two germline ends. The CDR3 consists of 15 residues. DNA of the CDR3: TGTGCCAGCAGCTTAGACTTAGGCCGGGAGCAGCCCCAGCATTTT. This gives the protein CASSLDLGREQPQHF.

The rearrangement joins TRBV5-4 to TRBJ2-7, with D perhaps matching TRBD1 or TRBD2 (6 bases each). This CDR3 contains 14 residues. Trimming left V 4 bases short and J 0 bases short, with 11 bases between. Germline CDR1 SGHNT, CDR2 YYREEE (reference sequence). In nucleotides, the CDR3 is TGTGCCAGCAGCCTGGGGGGCCACTCCTACGAGCAGTACTTC. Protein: CASSLGGHSYEQYF.

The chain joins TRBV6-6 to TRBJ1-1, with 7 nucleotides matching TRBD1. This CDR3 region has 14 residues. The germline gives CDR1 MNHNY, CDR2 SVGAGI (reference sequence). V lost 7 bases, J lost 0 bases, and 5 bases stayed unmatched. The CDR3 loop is CASTRQGLNTEAFF. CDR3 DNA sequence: TGTGCCAGCACACGACAGGGTTTGAACACTGAAGCTTTCTTT.

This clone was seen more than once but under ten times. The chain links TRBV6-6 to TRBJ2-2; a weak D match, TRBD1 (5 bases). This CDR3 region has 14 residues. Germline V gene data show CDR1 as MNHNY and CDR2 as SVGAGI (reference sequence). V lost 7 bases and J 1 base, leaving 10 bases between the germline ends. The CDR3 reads CASTIQGNTGELFF. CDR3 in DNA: TGTGCCAGCACGATCCAGGGGAACACCGGGGAGCTGTTTTTT.

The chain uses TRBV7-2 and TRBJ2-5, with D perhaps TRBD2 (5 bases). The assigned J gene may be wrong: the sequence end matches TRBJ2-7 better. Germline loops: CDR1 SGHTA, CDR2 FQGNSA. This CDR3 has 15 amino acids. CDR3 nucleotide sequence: TGTGCCAGCAGCTTAGCGCCAGGACTTCAATACGAGCAGTACTTC. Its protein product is CASSLAPGLQYEQYF.

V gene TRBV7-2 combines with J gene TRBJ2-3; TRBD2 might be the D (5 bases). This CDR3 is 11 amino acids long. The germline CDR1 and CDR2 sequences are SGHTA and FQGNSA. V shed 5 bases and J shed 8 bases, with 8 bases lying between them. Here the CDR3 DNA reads TGTGCCAGCAGCCCGCGGGTTACGCAGTATTTT. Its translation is CASSPRVTQYF.

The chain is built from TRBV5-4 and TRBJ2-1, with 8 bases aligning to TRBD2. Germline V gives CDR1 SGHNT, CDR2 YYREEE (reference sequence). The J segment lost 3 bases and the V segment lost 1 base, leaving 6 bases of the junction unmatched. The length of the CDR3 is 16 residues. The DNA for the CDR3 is TGTGCCAGCAGCTTGAATCGCGGGAGGTACTACAATGAGCAGTTCTTC. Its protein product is CASSLNRGRYYNEQFF.

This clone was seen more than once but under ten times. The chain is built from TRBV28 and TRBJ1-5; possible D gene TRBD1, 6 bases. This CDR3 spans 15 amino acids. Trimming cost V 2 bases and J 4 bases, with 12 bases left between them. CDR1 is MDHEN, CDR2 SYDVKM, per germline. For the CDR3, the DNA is TGTGCCAGCAGTTTAGGCGCCACAGGGAATCAGCCCCAGCATTTT. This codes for CASSLGATGNQPQHF.

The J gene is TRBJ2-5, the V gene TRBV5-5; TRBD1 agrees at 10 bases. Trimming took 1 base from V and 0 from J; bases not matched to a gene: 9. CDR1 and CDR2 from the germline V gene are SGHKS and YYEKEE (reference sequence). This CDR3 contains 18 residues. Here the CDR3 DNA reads TGTGCCAGCAGCTTGCGTGGGACAGGGGCCCCGTACCAAGAGACCCAGTACTTC. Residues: CASSLRGTGAPYQETQYF.

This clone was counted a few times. CDR3 loop: CASSPPLGLIQYF. The CDR3 DNA reads as TGTGCCAGTAGCCCTCCGTTGGGCCTCATTCAGTACTTC. This chain joins TRBV19 and TRBJ2-4; D remains ambiguous. CDR1 is LNHDA and CDR2 is SQIVND in the germline V gene (reference sequence). The CDR3 consists of 13 residues. V lost 6 bases and J lost 9, with 15 bases in between.

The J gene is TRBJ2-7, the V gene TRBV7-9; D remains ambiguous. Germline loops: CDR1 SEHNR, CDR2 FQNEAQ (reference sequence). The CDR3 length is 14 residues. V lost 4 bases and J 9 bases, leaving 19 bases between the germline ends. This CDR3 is CASSSPNIREAQYF. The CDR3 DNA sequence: TGTGCCAGCAGCTCCCCCAACATCAGAGAGGCGCAGTACTTC.

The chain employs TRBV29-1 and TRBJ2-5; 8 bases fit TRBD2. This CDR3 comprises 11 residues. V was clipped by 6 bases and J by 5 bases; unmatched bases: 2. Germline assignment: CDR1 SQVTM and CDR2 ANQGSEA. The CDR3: CSVSSGETQYF. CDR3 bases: TGCAGCGTCTCTAGCGGGGAGACCCAGTACTTC.

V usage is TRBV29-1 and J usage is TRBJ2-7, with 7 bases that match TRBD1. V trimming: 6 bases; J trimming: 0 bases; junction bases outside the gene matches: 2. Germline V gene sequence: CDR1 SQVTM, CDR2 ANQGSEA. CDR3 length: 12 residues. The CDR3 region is CSVDRPSYEQYF. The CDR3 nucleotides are TGCAGCGTGGACAGGCCCTCCTACGAGCAGTACTTC.

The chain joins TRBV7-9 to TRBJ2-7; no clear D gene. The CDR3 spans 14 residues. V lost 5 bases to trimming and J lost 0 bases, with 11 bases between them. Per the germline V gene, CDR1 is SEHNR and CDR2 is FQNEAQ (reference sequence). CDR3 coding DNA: TGTGCCAGCAGCCCCGATGGTAGCTCCTACGAGCAGTACTTC. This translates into CASSPDGSSYEQYF.

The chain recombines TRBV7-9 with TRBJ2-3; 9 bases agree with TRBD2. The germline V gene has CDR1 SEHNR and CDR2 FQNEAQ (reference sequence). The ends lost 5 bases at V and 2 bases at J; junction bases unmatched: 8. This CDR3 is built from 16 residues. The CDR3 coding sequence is TGTGCCAGCAGCCTCCAAGCGGGAGGAGACACAGATACGCAGTATTTT. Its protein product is CASSLQAGGDTDTQYF.

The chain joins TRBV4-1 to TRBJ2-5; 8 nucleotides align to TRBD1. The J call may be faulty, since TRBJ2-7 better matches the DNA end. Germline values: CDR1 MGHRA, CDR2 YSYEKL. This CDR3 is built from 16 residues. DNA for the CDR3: TGCGCCAGCAGCCACGGTCCGGGACAGGTTTTCTACGAGCAGTACTTC. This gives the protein CASSHGPGQVFYEQYF.

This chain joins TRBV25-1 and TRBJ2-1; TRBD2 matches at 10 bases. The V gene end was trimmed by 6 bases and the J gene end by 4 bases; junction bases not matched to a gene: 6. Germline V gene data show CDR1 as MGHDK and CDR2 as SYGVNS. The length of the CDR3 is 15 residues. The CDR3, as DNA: TGTGCCAGCAGCCCTAGCGGGAGTTCTTACAATGAGCAGTTCTTC. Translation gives CASSPSGSSYNEQFF.

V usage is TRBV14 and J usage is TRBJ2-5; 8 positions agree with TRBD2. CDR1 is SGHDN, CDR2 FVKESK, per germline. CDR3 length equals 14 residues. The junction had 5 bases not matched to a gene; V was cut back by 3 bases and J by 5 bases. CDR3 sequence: CASSHGLAWETQYF. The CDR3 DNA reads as TGTGCCAGCAGCCACGGACTAGCATGGGAGACCCAGTACTTC.

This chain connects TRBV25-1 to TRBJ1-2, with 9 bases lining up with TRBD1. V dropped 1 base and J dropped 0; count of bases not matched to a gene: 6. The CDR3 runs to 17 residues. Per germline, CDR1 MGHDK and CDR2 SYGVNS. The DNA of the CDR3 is TGTGCCAGCAGTGAATTGGGGACAGGGCGGGCTAACTATGGCTACACCTTC. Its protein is CASSELGTGRANYGYTF.

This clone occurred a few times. The CDR3 DNA is TGTGCCAGCAGCACGACAGGGGGCAACTATGGCTACACCTTC. This codes for CASSTTGGNYGYTF. V gene TRBV28 combines with J gene TRBJ1-2, with TRBD1 identical over 10 bases. The CDR3 has 14 amino acids. Germline V gene sequence: CDR1 MDHEN, CDR2 SYDVKM. V gave up 6 bases and J gave up 2 bases; unmatched junction bases: 3.